This is a list of T cell receptor beta chains from one sample in a study of cytomegalovirus exposure and HLA in healthy donors. Using immunoSEQ multiplex PCR, the repertoire was profiled, and TCRdb retains in-frame clones only, with some absent. This sample has 90,000 to 120,000 clones, with about four fifths found just once. Sequenced sample: PBMCs. The receptor source for this set is a man aged 30-40 years in good health and CMV-seropositive. Both conserved end residues are trimmed from each CDR3. The order of the fields is V gene, J gene, clone size, CDR3 protein. Clone size is not always given. Where it is, it says once, few, many or a class for expanded clones.

V gene: TRBV19
J gene: TRBJ2-7
clone size: few
CDR3 protein: ASGAGRYEQY

V gene: TRBV5-4
J gene: TRBJ1-6
clone size: NA
CDR3 protein: ASSRSGTGFSPLH

V gene: TRBV2
J gene: TRBJ2-1
clone size: NA
CDR3 protein: ASSVGTAIYNEQF

V gene: TRBV6-4
J gene: TRBJ2-3
clone size: NA
CDR3 protein: ASSDQGADTQY

V gene: TRBV7-9
J gene: TRBJ1-2
clone size: NA
CDR3 protein: ASSLGRDYYGYT

V gene: TRBV7-9
J gene: TRBJ1-4
clone size: NA
CDR3 protein: ATQIGQPNEKLF

V gene: TRBV29-1
J gene: TRBJ2-3
clone size: NA
CDR3 protein: SVGVGGSTDTQY

V gene: TRBV4-1
J gene: TRBJ1-4
clone size: NA
CDR3 protein: ASSQVTPEKLF

V gene: TRBV5-4
J gene: TRBJ1-2
clone size: medium-sized
CDR3 protein: ASSVSGTYYGYT

V gene: TRBV7-8
J gene: TRBJ2-3
clone size: NA
CDR3 protein: ASSPTSGTDTQY

V gene: TRBV5-5
J gene: TRBJ2-7
clone size: NA
CDR3 protein: ASSSDWPDYEQY

V gene: TRBV6-4
J gene: TRBJ1-6
clone size: NA
CDR3 protein: ASSATGGHNSPLH

V gene: TRBV10-3
J gene: TRBJ2-7
clone size: NA
CDR3 protein: AISEPPGRDHGEQY

V gene: TRBV19
J gene: TRBJ1-1
clone size: few
CDR3 protein: ACGDRGQNTEAF

V gene: TRBV15
J gene: TRBJ2-5
clone size: NA
CDR3 protein: ATSGHAGETQY

V gene: TRBV27
J gene: TRBJ2-3
clone size: few
CDR3 protein: ASSLEGSGGPRDTQY

V gene: TRBV29-1
J gene: TRBJ2-3
clone size: NA
CDR3 protein: SACTGGTDTQY

V gene: TRBV29-1
J gene: TRBJ1-2
clone size: NA
CDR3 protein: SVEGQGPYGYT

V gene: TRBV10-2
J gene: TRBJ2-7
clone size: NA
CDR3 protein: ASIASGDYEQY

V gene: TRBV7-9
J gene: TRBJ2-7
clone size: once
CDR3 protein: ASSNLGWTPAAYEQY

V gene: TRBV6-5
J gene: TRBJ2-2
clone size: NA
CDR3 protein: ASRRDRVNTGELF

V gene: TRBV29-1
J gene: TRBJ1-2
clone size: NA
CDR3 protein: SASAANYGYT

V gene: TRBV19
J gene: TRBJ2-3
clone size: NA
CDR3 protein: ASSIDWPSSDTQY

V gene: TRBV7-2
J gene: TRBJ2-1
clone size: NA
CDR3 protein: ASSLVTIRGGNEQF

V gene: TRBV7-9
J gene: TRBJ1-4
clone size: NA
CDR3 protein: ASSLQDRGSLF

V gene: TRBV19
J gene: TRBJ1-1
clone size: NA
CDR3 protein: ASRPRTGKNTEAF

V gene: TRBV6-5
J gene: TRBJ2-3
clone size: NA
CDR3 protein: ASSPAGGGPDTQY

V gene: TRBV9
J gene: TRBJ2-3
clone size: NA
CDR3 protein: ASSVGGHVTDTQY

V gene: TRBV7-9
J gene: TRBJ1-1
clone size: NA
CDR3 protein: ASSLSQGNTEAF

V gene: TRBV6-5
J gene: TRBJ2-5
clone size: few
CDR3 protein: ASRAQGSGETQY

V gene: TRBV10-3
J gene: TRBJ1-1
clone size: NA
CDR3 protein: AISELAATEAF

V gene: TRBV9
J gene: TRBJ1-1
clone size: NA
CDR3 protein: ASSVAAGDVEAF

V gene: TRBV9
J gene: TRBJ2-3
clone size: NA
CDR3 protein: ASSVGGGASTDTQY

V gene: TRBV9
J gene: TRBJ1-2
clone size: NA
CDR3 protein: ASNKGQGGGYT

V gene: TRBV27
J gene: TRBJ1-2
clone size: NA
CDR3 protein: ASYTGAHGYT

V gene: TRBV5-6
J gene: TRBJ2-3
clone size: once
CDR3 protein: ASSLNRWASGGTDTQY

V gene: TRBV18
J gene: TRBJ2-7
clone size: NA
CDR3 protein: ASSSGLAGGGSYEQY

V gene: TRBV30
J gene: TRBJ2-7
clone size: NA
CDR3 protein: AWGQVDGQY

V gene: TRBV5-1
J gene: TRBJ2-3
clone size: once
CDR3 protein: ASSPGENTDTQY

V gene: TRBV29-1
J gene: TRBJ1-2
clone size: NA
CDR3 protein: SVHNNNNYGYT

V gene: TRBV27
J gene: TRBJ2-5
clone size: NA
CDR3 protein: ASSLRTGWETQY

V gene: TRBV25-1
J gene: TRBJ2-2
clone size: NA
CDR3 protein: ASSEIKGVHTGELF

V gene: TRBV6-5
J gene: TRBJ1-3
clone size: NA
CDR3 protein: ASKARGLAGNTIY

V gene: TRBV11-1
J gene: TRBJ2-3
clone size: NA
CDR3 protein: ASSPWTGRTDTQY

V gene: TRBV11-3
J gene: TRBJ1-3
clone size: NA
CDR3 protein: ASSGWQGSGNTIY

V gene: TRBV5-4
J gene: TRBJ2-7
clone size: NA
CDR3 protein: ASSLDVTGYEQY

V gene: TRBV11-3
J gene: TRBJ1-1
clone size: NA
CDR3 protein: ASSLEGGAKAF

V gene: TRBV4-1
J gene: TRBJ1-1
clone size: NA
CDR3 protein: ASSQDYGTGIAF

V gene: TRBV5-1
J gene: TRBJ2-7
clone size: NA
CDR3 protein: ASSSRTGYDEQY

V gene: TRBV5-1
J gene: TRBJ1-6
clone size: NA
CDR3 protein: ASSLDHRLHSPLH

V gene: TRBV11-2
J gene: TRBJ1-2
clone size: NA
CDR3 protein: ASSLTRGPYGYT

V gene: TRBV6-6
J gene: TRBJ1-1
clone size: few
CDR3 protein: ASSYEPGIEAF

V gene: TRBV6-1
J gene: TRBJ1-5
clone size: NA
CDR3 protein: ASSAPGGAGNQPQH

V gene: TRBV7-3
J gene: TRBJ2-3
clone size: few
CDR3 protein: ASSPGTDTQY

V gene: TRBV11-2
J gene: TRBJ2-2
clone size: once
CDR3 protein: ASSDRGRGNTGELF

V gene: TRBV10-3
J gene: TRBJ1-2
clone size: NA
CDR3 protein: AISDGVMNYGYT

V gene: TRBV6-6
J gene: TRBJ2-2
clone size: NA
CDR3 protein: ASSPGAGELF

V gene: TRBV9
J gene: TRBJ2-3
clone size: NA
CDR3 protein: ASSVWGDRGLDTQY

V gene: TRBV6-1
J gene: TRBJ1-4
clone size: once
CDR3 protein: ASTDLRTGNEKLF

V gene: TRBV5-1
J gene: TRBJ1-4
clone size: once
CDR3 protein: ASSLGGGGHVNEKLF